The T cell receptor beta chain under discussion was sequenced for a study of CD8 T cells in Susac syndrome. Trimming took 4 bases from V and 4 from J, leaving 11 bases between them. Germline lookup yields CDR1 MNHEY and CDR2 SMNVEV (reference sequence). The CDR3 spans 14 residues. A remark on this clonotype: The antigen remains undetermined.

Study conclusions and caveats: Only a relatively small number of individuals were included in the TCR sequencing and HLA analysis.

The RNA, 0.5 to 1 ug, was put through reverse transcription using random hexamers. MiXCR was run by TCRdb on the immunoSEQ multiplex PCR reads, yielding one entry per CDR3 protein. This table holds 200,000 or so distinct CDR3 sequences, nearly 95% found once. Sequenced sample: CD4+ T cells from PBMCs. The V gene is TRBV27, the J gene TRBJ1-5, with unresolved D. The receptor was isolated from a human donor with multiple sclerosis. The CDR3 reads CASSSEGLNQPQHF. The CDR3 DNA is TGTGCCAGCAGTTCGGAGGGCCTTAATCAGCCCCAGCATTTT.